The clone carrying this T cell receptor beta chain appeared many times. Its specificity is not known. V was trimmed by 5 bases and J by 5 bases, leaving 18 bases between them. This CDR3 contains 15 residues. Per germline, CDR1 SGHDT and CDR2 YYEEEE. Bulk TCR libraries were made with methods that had been previously described and with listed TCR primers. TCRdb passed the PCR reads through MiXCR, listing each CDR3 protein once. The table includes about 320,000 distinct CDR3 sequences, over 20% detected once. The data stem from a study of molecular identifiers for immune sequencing clone quantification. The study, taken as a whole, reports: Sizes of highly expanded clones could be underestimated through identical TCRs sharing a barcode. Under 1% of molecules in naive cells, but over 99% of effector molecules, belonged to clones above 20 RNA copies.

The chain is built from TRBV5-6 and TRBJ2-3; D perhaps matches TRBD2 (6 bases). Material: naive CD8+ T cells from blood, with Jurkat cell RNA spiked in. Sample subset: FACS-sorted CD8+CD4-CCR7+CD45RA+ naive T cells. The sequence derives from a human donor in good health. Some libraries in this study had Jurkat cell RNA spiked in. The CDR3 sequence is CASSARGGVGDTQYF. DNA for the CDR3: TGTGCCAGCAGTGCGAGGGGCGGGGTTGGAGATACGCAGTATTTT.